Shown below are 26 T cell receptor beta chains from a single sample sequenced in a study of cytomegalovirus exposure and HLA in healthy donors (dated by TCRdb to between 2016 and 2019). Library preparation used the immunoSEQ multiplex PCR assay. The multiplex PCR relied on a mix of 60 forward primers for TCR Vbeta segments and 13 reverse primers for TCR Jbeta segments. The table was pulled from immuneACCESS by TCRdb, which kept in-frame rearrangements only. Such tables lose some clones; where checked, under half of the loss comes from unresolved V genes, and the rest has no known cause. In all, the sample holds over 110,000 clones, and more than 75% of those were seen once. 5% to 7.5% of the sample is held by the ten biggest clonotypes. The sequencing input was PBMCs. The receptor set was obtained from a woman aged 40 to 49 in good health and CMV-seropositive.

The chain couples TRBV5-1 to TRBJ1-2, with D perhaps matching TRBD1 (5 bases). V dropped 3 bases and J dropped 4 bases, with 7 bases sitting between them. CDR1 is SGHRS, CDR2 YFSETQ, per germline. This CDR3 comprises 12 residues. The CDR3 sequence is CASSWRGYGYTF. In DNA form, the CDR3 reads TGCGCCAGCAGCTGGAGGGGCTATGGCTACACCTTC.

This clone was detected once. The chain uses TRBV28 and TRBJ2-7, with unresolved D. The length of the CDR3 is 14 residues. V shed 4 bases and J shed 2 bases, with 12 bases lying between them. CDR1 is MDHEN, CDR2 SYDVKM, per germline. The CDR3 DNA reads TGTGCCAGCAGTTCAGGCCAAGCCCCCTACGAGCAGTACTTC. It codes for CASSSGQAPYEQYF.

This chain links TRBV19 with TRBJ2-7; 10 positions match TRBD1. CDR3 size: 15 residues. CDR1 LNHDA and CDR2 SQIVND come from the germline V gene (reference sequence). Trimming at V came to 5 bases and at J to 3 bases, leaving 7 bases not matched to a gene. Here the CDR3 DNA reads TGTGCCAGTAGTCAACCCGGGACAGGGGTCTACGAGCAGTACTTC. It is translated as CASSQPGTGVYEQYF.

This clone has just one count. The chain recombines TRBV10-3 with TRBJ2-7; 10 nucleotides align to TRBD1. Germline V CDR1 and CDR2: ENHRY, SYGVKD. This CDR3 region has 17 residues. V dropped 0 bases and J dropped 1; count of bases not matched to a gene: 6. In nucleotides, the CDR3 is TGTGCCATCAGTGAGTCCGTTCCGGGACAGGGGTCCTACGAGCAGTACTTC. It is translated as CAISESVPGQGSYEQYF.

This clone was found once. The chain has TRBV27 and TRBJ2-2; 7 bases match TRBD2. Germline V gives CDR1 MNHEY, CDR2 SMNVEV (reference sequence). The CDR3 totals 16 residues. V was clipped by 1 base and J by 2 bases; unmatched bases: 4. Here the CDR3 reads CASSLFGLDNTGELFF. In DNA form, the CDR3 reads TGTGCCAGCAGTTTATTCGGACTAGATAACACCGGGGAGCTGTTTTTT.

This clone was seen a single time. The chain uses TRBV6-5 and TRBJ1-2, with D possibly being TRBD1 (5 bases). CDR3 length: 14 residues. Germline lookup yields CDR1 MNHEY and CDR2 SVGAGI. V shed 5 bases and J shed 1 base, with 11 bases lying between them. CDR3 amino acids: CASSAGGFNYGYTF. Written as DNA, the CDR3 is TGTGCCAGCAGTGCTGGGGGGTTTAACTATGGCTACACCTTC.

V gene TRBV6-5 combines with J gene TRBJ2-7; D is uncertain. Deletions cut 6 bases from V and 0 bases from J, with 15 bases between. Germline CDR1 MNHEY, CDR2 SVGAGI. The CDR3 has 15 amino acids. The CDR3 coding sequence is TGTGCCAGCAGCTTACGACAATCTAACTCCTACGAGCAGTACTTC. It is translated as CASSLRQSNSYEQYF.

This clone was detected only a few times. The V call is TRBV11-2, the J call TRBJ2-5; D might be TRBD2 (6 bases). The germline V gene encodes CDR1 SGHAT and CDR2 FQNNGV. V lost 5 bases to trimming and J lost 1 base, with 11 bases between them. This CDR3 is built from 14 residues. CDR3 region: CASSPGVVQETQYF. The DNA for the CDR3 is TGTGCCAGCAGCCCGGGGGTTGTCCAAGAGACCCAGTACTTC.

This clone appeared once. J is TRBJ2-7 and V is TRBV5-1, with a weak D call TRBD2 (5 bases). Trimming removed 2 bases at V and 3 bases at J, with 12 bases between. Germline CDR1 reads SGHRS; CDR2 reads YFSETQ. The CDR3 loop spans 14 amino acids. The CDR3 is CASSFFSSSYEQYF. CDR3 DNA: TGCGCCAGCAGCTTCTTCTCTAGCAGCTACGAGCAGTACTTC. The full variable domain, completed using reference TRBV5-1 and TRBJ2-7, is KAGVTQTPRYLIKTRGQQVTLSCSPISGHRSVSWYQQTPGQGLQFLFEYFSETQRNKGNFPGRFSGRQFSNSRSEMNVSTLELGDSALYLCASSFFSSSYEQYFGPGTRLTVT.

The J gene is TRBJ2-5, the V gene TRBV15; 8 bases fit TRBD1. CDR1 is LNHNV and CDR2 is YYDKDF in the germline V gene (reference sequence). The junction had 5 bases not matched to a gene; V was cut back by 1 base and J by 4 bases. This CDR3 is built from 15 residues. The CDR3 DNA reads TGTGCCACCAGCAGAGCCGGACAGGGCCCAGAGACCCAGTACTTC. Its translation: CATSRAGQGPETQYF.

The chain recombines TRBV11-3 with TRBJ2-5; possibly TRBD2 for D (6 bases). In germline, CDR1 is SGHNT, CDR2 YENEEA. With 1 base removed from V and 4 bases from J, the gap between germline ends came to 10 bases. The CDR3 is 14 residues long. DNA for the CDR3: TGTGCCAGCAGCTTAGGGGCCGGGGGAGAGACCCAGTACTTC. Translating gives CASSLGAGGETQYF.

The V call is TRBV10-1, the J call TRBJ2-7, with a possible D match to TRBD2 (6 bases). This CDR3 region has 13 residues. Germline V lookup: CDR1 WNHNN, CDR2 SYGVQD (reference sequence). V lost 3 bases and J 7 bases, leaving 13 bases between the germline ends. The CDR3 loop reads CASSDPAGMEQYF. The CDR3 DNA reads TGCGCCAGCAGTGATCCGGCGGGAATGGAGCAGTACTTC.

The count of this clone is one. The V and J genes are TRBV5-1 and TRBJ2-7, with D uncertain. The length of the CDR3 is 13 residues. V dropped 2 bases and J dropped 2 bases, with 8 bases sitting between them. Germline CDR1 reads SGHRS; CDR2 reads YFSETQ. CDR3 sequence: CASSFGAAYEQYF. In nucleotides, the CDR3 is TGCGCCAGCAGCTTCGGTGCCGCCTACGAGCAGTACTTC.

V is TRBV1 and J is TRBJ2-3; the table's D call, TRBD2, was not checked against the DNA. TRBV1 is a recognized pseudogene. CDR3 size: 16 residues. CDR3 sequence: CTSSCGRTRSTDTQYF. As DNA, the CDR3 is TGCACCAGCAGCTGCGGGAGGACCCGTAGCACAGATACGCAGTATTTT.

This clone was detected only a few times. The chain joins TRBV2 to TRBJ2-3; possibly TRBD2 for D (6 bases). In germline, CDR1 is SNHLY, CDR2 FYNNEI. V lost 6 bases and J 6 bases, leaving 16 bases between the germline ends. The CDR3 contains 14 residues. For the CDR3, the DNA is TGTGCCAGCAGCGTGGGGAGGCCCCCCGATACGCAGTATTTT. It is translated as CASSVGRPPDTQYF.

V usage is TRBV4-1 and J usage is TRBJ2-1; 16 bases agree with TRBD2. Germline V gives CDR1 MGHRA, CDR2 YSYEKL. This CDR3 is 21 amino acids long. V shed 4 bases and J 1 base; nucleotides not matched to a gene: 13. CDR3 loop: CASSPSGLAGGRYLSYNEQFF. CDR3 bases: TGCGCCAGCAGCCCGTCGGGACTAGCGGGAGGGAGGTACCTATCCTACAATGAGCAGTTCTTC.

The chain couples TRBV6-6 to TRBJ1-4, with 8 positions matching TRBD1. Germline CDR1 and CDR2: MNHNY and SVGAGI (reference sequence). The CDR3 covers 15 residues. V dropped 4 bases and J dropped 7; count of bases not matched to a gene: 8. CDR3 in amino acids: CASSSSGTGPEKLFF. The CDR3 DNA sequence: TGTGCCAGCAGTTCATCCGGGACAGGCCCTGAAAAACTGTTTTTT.

The V call is TRBV11-2, the J call TRBJ2-5, with D perhaps matching TRBD1 (6 bases). The CDR3 totals 13 residues. From germline, CDR1 is SGHAT and CDR2 FQNNGV. V lost 4 bases to trimming and J lost 10 bases, with 16 bases between them. CDR3 bases: TGTGCCAGCAGCTCTCGAAAACAGGGAGTCCAGTACTTC. Amino acid sequence: CASSSRKQGVQYF.

The CDR3 loop reads CASQTGGRYPEAFF. CDR3 nucleotides: TGTGCCAGCCAGACAGGGGGCAGGTATCCTGAAGCTTTCTTT. The chain carries TRBV6-1 and TRBJ1-1, with TRBD1 matching 10 bases. This CDR3 is 14 amino acids long. Per germline, CDR1 MNHNS and CDR2 SASEGT. V shed 8 bases and J 6 bases; nucleotides not matched to a gene: 9.

Only a few counts were recorded for this clone. The chain employs TRBV7-9 and TRBJ2-2; TRBD1 agrees at 7 bases. With V trimmed by 1 base and J by 6 bases, 5 bases remained unmatched. The germline V gene has CDR1 SEHNR and CDR2 FQNEAQ (reference sequence). The CDR3 is made up of 15 amino acids. The CDR3 DNA is TGTGCCAGCAGCTTAGGAGGGGGCAGTGCCGGGGAGCTGTTTTTT. It translates to CASSLGGGSAGELFF.

The chain couples TRBV30 to TRBJ1-4; D may be TRBD1 (6 bases). CDR3 length equals 13 residues. Germline V gene data show CDR1 as GTSNPN and CDR2 as SVGIG (reference sequence). Trimming removed 2 bases from V and 5 bases from J, with 9 bases in between. DNA of the CDR3: TGTGCCTGGAGTTTGGGGACAAATGAAAAACTGTTTTTT. Residues: CAWSLGTNEKLFF. Full variable domain (remainder filled in from reference TRBV30 and TRBJ1-4): SQTIHQWPATLVQPVGSPLSLECTVEGTSNPNLYWYRQAAGRGLQLLFYSVGIGQISSEVPQNLSASRPQDRQFILSSKKLLLSDSGFYLCAWSLGTNEKLFFGSGTQLSVL.

The chain links TRBV28 to TRBJ2-1; tentative D call: TRBD2 (6 bases). The germline CDR1 and CDR2 sequences are MDHEN and SYDVKM. V lost 6 bases and J 8 bases, leaving 23 bases between the germline ends. The CDR3 is made up of 16 amino acids. As DNA, the CDR3 is TGTGCCAGCAGGGCCGGAACGGGACTGCTCCCGGATGAGCAGTTCTTC. Protein sequence: CASRAGTGLLPDEQFF.

V and J are TRBV27 and TRBJ2-2, with a tentative D call TRBD1 (6 bases). V dropped 3 bases and J dropped 6 bases, with 8 bases sitting between them. Germline CDR1 reads MNHEY; CDR2 reads SMNVEV (reference sequence). The CDR3 sequence is 13 residues long. CDR3 in DNA: TGTGCCAGCAGTTTCGAGGGGGCCGGGGAGCTGTTTTTT. Protein product: CASSFEGAGELFF.

This clone was recorded at least ten times. DNA for the CDR3: TGTGCCAGCAGTTGGGGGACTAGCGGCGAGCAGTTCTTC. Encoded protein: CASSWGTSGEQFF. V is TRBV28 and J is TRBJ2-1; TRBD2 matches at 11 bases. The CDR3 sequence is 13 residues long. V dropped 4 bases and J dropped 10; count of bases not matched to a gene: 3. Germline CDR1 MDHEN, CDR2 SYDVKM. Drawing the rest from reference TRBV28 and TRBJ2-1, the complete variable domain is DVKVTQSSRYLVKRTGEKVFLECVQDMDHENMFWYRQDPGLGLRLIYFSYDVKMKEKGDIPEGYSVSREKKERFSLILESASTNQTSMYLCASSWGTSGEQFFGPGTRLTVL.

This clone has a handful of counts. The chain is built from TRBV7-9 and TRBJ2-1, with 7 positions matching TRBD1. CDR1 and CDR2 (germline): SEHNR, FQNEAQ (reference sequence). J gave up 3 bases and V 1 base, and 9 bases lay outside the gene matches. This CDR3 is built from 17 residues. CDR3: CASSLVGAQGLYNEQFF. The CDR3 region has the DNA TGTGCCAGCAGCTTAGTCGGAGCACAGGGGCTCTACAATGAGCAGTTCTTC.

This chain joins TRBV7-9 and TRBJ2-5, with D tentatively TRBD1 (6 bases). Germline values: CDR1 SEHNR, CDR2 FQNEAQ (reference sequence). This CDR3 has 14 amino acids. V dropped 7 bases and J dropped 5 bases, with 17 bases sitting between them. Here the CDR3 reads CASTRAGVRETQYF. CDR3 sequence (DNA): TGTGCCAGCACCCGGGCAGGGGTTAGGGAGACCCAGTACTTC. The full variable domain, in which reference TRBV7-9 and TRBJ2-5 provide the parts outside the CDR3, is DTGVSQNPRHKITKRGQNVTFRCDPISEHNRLYWYRQTLGQGPEFLTYFQNEAQLEKSRLLSDRFSAERPKGSFSTLEIQRTEQGDSAMYLCASTRAGVRETQYFGPGTRLLVL.